This is a list of T cell receptor beta chains from one sample in a study of blood T cells in healthy people across ages. TCRdb reprocessed the 5' RACE reads via MiXCR and lists one record per CDR3 protein. The sample has some 940,000 distinct CDR3 sequences, almost 30% seen once; the top ten hold 10% to 13%. This same sample was also taken into another study, of T cells of mothers and their children.

Material for sequencing was blood. The receptors here all came from a woman aged 35 to 49 in good health. Both conserved end residues are part of each CDR3. A D gene is named only where the DNA matches it firmly. Only part of the rows carry a size: once, few, many, or a class if the clone is expanded.

NA,few,TRBV6-1,TRBJ1-2,TGTGCCAGCAGTGAATCCCCCCGCGGTAGTGGCTACACCTTC,CASSESPRGSGYTF
NA,NA,TRBV27,TRBJ2-7,TGTGCCAGCAGTGTAAACAGGGCCGGTTACGAGCAGTACTTC,CASSVNRAGYEQYF
TRBD2,many,TRBV6-5,TRBJ2-3,TGTGCCAGCAGTACGACTAGCGGCACAGATACGCAGTATTTT,CASSTTSGTDTQYF
TRBD2,many,TRBV9,TRBJ2-3,TGTGCCAGCAGCAGAGTGGCTAGCGGAGGCACAGATACGCAGTATTTT,CASSRVASGGTDTQYF
TRBD1,NA,TRBV7-6,TRBJ2-5,TGTGCCAGCAGCTTCGGACAGGGTGGGGTCCAAGAGACCCAGTACTTC,CASSFGQGGVQETQYF
NA,few,TRBV27,TRBJ1-1,TGTGCCAGCAGTCAACAGAGGAACACTGAAGCTTTCTTT,CASSQQRNTEAFF
NA,NA,TRBV12-3/TRBV12-4,TRBJ1-2,TGTGCCAGCAGCTTGCGAGGGGAAGACTATGGCTACACCTTC,CASSLRGEDYGYTF
NA,many,TRBV7-2,TRBJ2-3,TGTGCCAGCAGCTCAGGGGCCCCCCCGCATACGCAGTATTTT,CASSSGAPPHTQYF
NA,NA,TRBV20-1,TRBJ1-1,TGCAGTGTGGCACAAGGAGGTTCTGAAGCTTTCTTT,CSVAQGGSEAFF
NA,many,TRBV5-1,TRBJ2-5,TGCGCCAGCAGCTTGTCCCAAAGGGAGACCCAGTACTTC,CASSLSQRETQYF
TRBD1,NA,TRBV7-8,TRBJ1-3,TGTGCCAGCAGCTCAGACAGGGGGGGAAACACCATATATTTT,CASSSDRGGNTIYF
NA,few,TRBV2,TRBJ1-4,TGTGCCAGCAGTCCAGGGGCAGTAGGAGAAAAACTGTTTTTT,CASSPGAVGEKLFF
NA,NA,TRBV5-1,TRBJ2-1,TGCGCCAGCAGCTTGATGGGAATCGGCTACAATGAGCAGTTCTTC,CASSLMGIGYNEQFF
NA,NA,TRBV20-1,TRBJ2-3,TGCAGTGCTAGACAGGCGGGGTCCTCACTCCCTAGCACAGATACGCAGTATTTT,CSARQAGSSLPSTDTQYF
NA,NA,TRBV29-1,TRBJ1-3,TGCAGCGTTGAAATGGGATACACCATATATTTT,CSVEMGYTIYF
NA,NA,TRBV5-1,TRBJ2-6,TGCGCCAGCAGCGTTGAGTACTCTGGGGCCAACGTCCTGACTTTC,CASSVEYSGANVLTF